This T cell receptor beta chain was sequenced in a study of cytomegalovirus exposure and HLA in healthy donors. CDR3 size: 12 residues. Trimming removed 3 bases from V and 6 bases from J, with 6 bases in between. Germline lookup yields CDR1 SGHTA and CDR2 FQGNSA. Primers included in the PCR were 60 Vbeta and 13 Jbeta primers. Profiled with immunoSEQ multiplex PCR; TCRdb holds only in-frame clones, not every one. Here the sample spans fewer than 85,000 clones, 70% to 85% being singletons. A note on this clone: The antigen is unknown.

Whole-study results and caveats: Among TCR beta chains, those listed as cytomegalovirus-associated numbered more than 150. Across HLA loci, a later analysis found differing TCR association rates, with DRB1 most and HLA-C fewest. HLA alleles were associated with fewer than 20,000 TCR beta sequences in a later analysis at 0.05 false discovery rate.

Nominally healthy donors were sampled, though unrecorded immune exposures were likely. The receptor was isolated from a man in his 70s in good health and CMV-seropositive. The V and J genes are TRBV7-2 and TRBJ1-5; no clear D gene. The source material was PBMCs. CDR3 coding DNA: TGTGCCAGCAGCTTTTCTCCTCAGCCCCAGCATTTT. It codes for CASSFSPQPQHF.